This T cell receptor (beta chain) is drawn from a study of a mutant IDH1 vaccine in newly diagnosed glioma. Overall study context: Patients were given eight vaccinations, scheduled in weeks 1, 3, 5, 7, 11, 15, 19 and 23.

This clone showed up just a few times. What it binds is not known. The CDR3 loop spans 15 amino acids. V dropped 5 bases and J dropped 7 bases, with 20 bases sitting between them. Germline V gives CDR1 SGHTA, CDR2 FQGNSA. This table comes from immunoSEQ multiplex PCR, and its TCRdb copy is limited to in-frame clones, with some not included. Found here are tens of thousands of clones, 70% to 85% of them singletons; the top ten hold roughly 3.5%. The time point: week 11, during vaccination. One vaccine dose held 300 ug of mutant IDH1 20-mer peptide and came with topical imiquimod. The chain couples TRBV7-2 to TRBJ1-1; possibly TRBD1 for D (6 bases). This TCR was sampled from a man aged 30 to 39 with glioma. The sample in question was PBMCs, obtained from a glioma patient whose treatment included an IDH1 peptide vaccine. As DNA, the CDR3 is TGTGCCAGCAGCGGAAGCGGCCAGGGGTGGGATGAAGCTTTCTTT. Residues: CASSGSGQGWDEAFF. The variable domain in full, completed from reference TRBV7-2 and TRBJ1-1, reads GAGVSQSPSNKVTEKGKDVELRCDPISGHTALYWYRQSLGQGLEFLIYFQGNSAPDKSGLPSDRFSAERTGGSVSTLTIQRTQQEDSAVYLCASSGSGQGWDEAFFGQGTRLTVV.